Shown below are 19 T cell receptor beta chains from a single sample sequenced in a study of blood T cell repertoires in COVID-19. The assay was immunoSEQ multiplex PCR, and TCRdb's table has in-frame clones only and misses some. The repertoire holds some 190,000 clones, approximately 91% seen once, with 1.5% to 2% in the top ten. The sample was peripheral blood. These receptor sequences come from a man aged 18 to 30 with active or convalescent COVID-19.

The gene calls are TRBV30 and TRBJ1-2, with D possibly being TRBD1 (5 bases). The germline CDR1 and CDR2 sequences are GTSNPN and SVGIG (reference sequence). Trimming removed 0 bases from V and 4 bases from J, with 12 bases in between. The CDR3 runs to 14 residues. In DNA, the CDR3 is TGTGCCTGGAGTGTAGTCGGGCAGGGCTATGGCTACACCTTC. It yields the protein CAWSVVGQGYGYTF.

A single count supports this clone. The rearrangement uses TRBV5-1 and TRBJ2-7; D perhaps matches TRBD1 (5 bases). The germline V and J ends were trimmed by 2 bases and 3 bases, with 12 bases remaining between them. This CDR3 region has 14 residues. Germline V gene sequence: CDR1 SGHRS, CDR2 YFSETQ. This CDR3 is CASSFRQGNYEQYF. The CDR3 coding sequence is TGCGCCAGCAGCTTTCGTCAGGGTAACTACGAGCAGTACTTC.

The V and J genes are TRBV18 and TRBJ1-1; 8 positions match TRBD1. Germline loops: CDR1 KGHSH, CDR2 LQKENI. Trimming removed 4 bases from V and 3 bases from J; junction bases left unmatched: 1. CDR3 length: 13 amino acids. CDR3 nucleotides: TGTGCCAGCTCACAGACAGGGGACACTGAAGCTTTCTTT. Its protein product is CASSQTGDTEAFF.

Only one count was recorded for this clone. The chain carries TRBV2 and TRBJ1-1, with a tentative D call TRBD1 (6 bases). The V end lost 3 bases, the J end lost 6 bases, and 23 bases lay between the germline ends. The CDR3 contains 17 residues. Germline loops: CDR1 SNHLY, CDR2 FYNNEI. This chain's CDR3 is CASSDFYISRGGPEAFF. The CDR3 nucleotides read TGTGCCAGCAGTGATTTCTATATTAGCAGGGGAGGGCCTGAAGCTTTCTTT.

The chain is built from TRBV5-5 and TRBJ2-7, with D possibly being TRBD1 (6 bases). V lost 0 bases and J 0 bases, leaving 13 bases between the germline ends. The CDR3 length is 16 residues. Germline V CDR1 and CDR2: SGHKS, YYEKEE (reference sequence). The DNA of the CDR3 is TGTGCCAGCAGCTTGGAGAGGGACACGAGCTCCTACGAGCAGTACTTC. Protein sequence: CASSLERDTSSYEQYF. Filled out from reference TRBV5-5 and TRBJ2-7, the complete variable domain reads DAGVTQSPTHLIKTRGQQVTLRCSPISGHKSVSWYQQVLGQGPQFIFQYYEKEERGRGNFPDRFSARQFPNYSSELNVNALLLGDSALYLCASSLERDTSSYEQYFGPGTRLTVT.

As regards this clone: Within the sample, other DNA sequences also encode this same CDR3. The chain uses TRBV30 and TRBJ2-3, with TRBD2 identical over 7 bases. The CDR3 is 14 residues long. Unmatched junction bases numbered 1, after V lost 0 bases and J lost 1 base. The V gene's germline CDR1 is GTSNPN and CDR2 SVGIG (reference sequence). The CDR3 loop is CAWSVGGGTDTQYF. Here the CDR3 DNA reads TGTGCCTGGAGTGTGGGGGGGGGCACAGATACGCAGTATTTT.

This chain links TRBV30 with TRBJ2-1; TRBD2 is a possible D gene (5 bases). The V and J ends lost 4 bases and 5 bases respectively, with 15 bases between them. Germline-derived CDR1 and CDR2 are GTSNPN and SVGIG (reference sequence). The length of the CDR3 is 14 residues. The CDR3 region has the DNA TGTGCCTGGACGCGACATGTGGGAGACAATGAGCAGTTCTTC. Amino acid sequence: CAWTRHVGDNEQFF.

V is TRBV5-4 and J is TRBJ1-2, with 8 nucleotides matching TRBD1. Trimming removed 0 bases from V and 8 bases from J; junction bases left unmatched: 6. Germline lookup yields CDR1 SGHNT and CDR2 YYREEE (reference sequence). The CDR3 is 14 residues long. As DNA, the CDR3 is TGTGCCAGCAGCTTGGTGGGACAGGTCGCAGGCTACACCTTC. Encoded protein: CASSLVGQVAGYTF.

The chain couples TRBV7-8 to TRBJ1-2, with 11 bases lining up with TRBD1. The germline V gene encodes CDR1 SGHVS and CDR2 FQNEAQ. With V trimmed by 4 bases and J by 5 bases, 6 bases remained unmatched. CDR3 length equals 15 residues. Written as DNA, the CDR3 is TGTGCCAGCAGCTCGGGACAGGGGGGGTTTTATGGCTACACCTTC. The encoded protein is CASSSGQGGFYGYTF. Filled out from reference TRBV7-8 and TRBJ1-2, the complete variable domain reads GAGVSQSPRYKVAKRGQDVALRCDPISGHVSLFWYQQALGQGPEFLTYFQNEAQLDKSGLPSDRFFAERPEGSVSTLKIQRTQQEDSAVYLCASSSGQGGFYGYTFGSGTRLTVV.

In its sample, this clone was seen a few times. This sequence joins TRBV7-2 and TRBJ2-5; 8 bases match TRBD2. This CDR3 has 15 residues. V lost 4 bases and J lost 2; bases outside the gene matches: 6. Germline V lookup: CDR1 SGHTA, CDR2 FQGNSA. In DNA form, the CDR3 reads TGTGCCAGCAGCTCCACAACTAGCGGTCAAGAGACCCAGTACTTC. Translation: CASSSTTSGQETQYF.

V and J are TRBV13 and TRBJ1-5, with TRBD1 identical over 9 bases. The germline gives CDR1 PRHDT, CDR2 FYEKMQ (reference sequence). Germline trimming cut 5 bases from V and 7 bases from J; bases unmatched to any gene: 6. The CDR3 is 14 residues long. As DNA, the CDR3 is TGTGCCAGCAGCCAGGGACAGGGTATGCAGCCCCAGCATTTT. The encoded protein is CASSQGQGMQPQHF.

In this sample, this clone turned up a few times. This chain uses TRBV4-2 with TRBJ2-1, with 8 nucleotides matching TRBD2. This CDR3 contains 16 residues. J lost 4 bases, V lost 0 bases, and 5 bases had no gene match. Germline V gene sequence: CDR1 LGHNA, CDR2 YNFKEQ. This CDR3 reads CASSQDGAGVYNEQFF. DNA for the CDR3: TGTGCCAGCAGCCAAGATGGAGCGGGGGTTTACAATGAGCAGTTCTTC.

The chain carries TRBV24-1 and TRBJ1-2; D is unresolved. The CDR3 has 12 residues. Germline V gene lookup returns CDR1 KGHDR and CDR2 SFDVKD. The ends were cut back, 5 bases at V and 7 bases at J, with 10 bases in the middle. CDR3 coding DNA: TGTGCCACCAGTGGCAGTTATGGTGGCTACACCTTC. It specifies CATSGSYGGYTF.

The chain has TRBV30 and TRBJ1-1; 9 bases fit TRBD1. CDR1 and CDR2 (germline): GTSNPN, SVGIG (reference sequence). V was clipped by 0 bases and J by 9 bases; unmatched bases: 5. This CDR3 has 13 amino acids. CDR3 sequence (DNA): TGTGCCTGGAGTGTAGGGGGACAGGGAAAAGCTTTCTTT. Protein: CAWSVGGQGKAFF.

The gene calls are TRBV4-3 and TRBJ2-3; 16 bases align to TRBD2. Per the germline V gene, CDR1 is LGHNA and CDR2 is YSLEER. The CDR3 has 21 residues. V shed 2 bases and J 2 bases; nucleotides not matched to a gene: 13. CDR3 coding DNA: TGCGCCAGCAGCCAACTTCACCCCGGGACTAGCGGGAGGGCCCTCACAGATACGCAGTATTTT. Amino acid sequence: CASSQLHPGTSGRALTDTQYF.

CDR3 DNA sequence: TGTGCCAGCTCACCAGACAGGGTGGTTGAAAAACTGTTTTTT. Protein: CASSPDRVVEKLFF. The chain joins TRBV18 to TRBJ1-4, with TRBD1 identical over 7 bases. CDR3 length: 14 amino acids. The germline V gene has CDR1 KGHSH and CDR2 LQKENI. The V segment lost 2 bases and the J segment 7 bases; nucleotides outside the gene matches: 4.

The table lists this clone with a few counts. J is TRBJ2-7 and V is TRBV6-5; D gene ambiguous. V was cut by 10 bases and J by 0 bases, with 7 bases left in between. Germline CDR1 reads MNHEY; CDR2 reads SVGAGI. The CDR3 runs 11 residues. CDR3 in DNA: TGTGCCACACAGAGCTCCTACGAGCAGTACTTC. It encodes CATQSSYEQYF.

This chain connects TRBV9 to TRBJ1-2, with 7 bases lining up with TRBD1. The CDR3 runs to 16 residues. CDR1 is SGDLS and CDR2 is YYNGEE in the germline V gene. V gave up 0 bases and J gave up 3 bases; unmatched junction bases: 8. The CDR3 is CASSVGLQGHYYGYTF. The DNA of the CDR3 is TGTGCCAGCAGCGTAGGCCTACAGGGGCATTACTATGGCTACACCTTC.

This clone occurred once. The J gene is TRBJ2-5, the V gene TRBV13; weak D call: TRBD2 (6 bases). This CDR3 is 13 amino acids long. CDR1 and CDR2 from the germline V gene are PRHDT and FYEKMQ (reference sequence). The ends were cut back, 6 bases at V and 1 base at J, with 9 bases in the middle. The CDR3 DNA reads TGTGCCAGCAGTCCGGGAGCCCAAGAGACCCAGTACTTC. Encoded protein: CASSPGAQETQYF.